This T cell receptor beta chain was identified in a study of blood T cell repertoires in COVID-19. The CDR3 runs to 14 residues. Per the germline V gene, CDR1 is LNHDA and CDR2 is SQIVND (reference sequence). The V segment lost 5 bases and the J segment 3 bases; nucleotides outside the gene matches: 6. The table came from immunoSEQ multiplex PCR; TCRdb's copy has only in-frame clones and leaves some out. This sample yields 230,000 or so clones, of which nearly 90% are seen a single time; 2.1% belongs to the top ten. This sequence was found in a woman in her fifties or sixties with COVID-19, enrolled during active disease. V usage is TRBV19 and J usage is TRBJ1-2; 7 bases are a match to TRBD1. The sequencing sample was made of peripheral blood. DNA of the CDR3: TGTGCCAGTAGTTCTCTCGGGACAGACTATGGCTACACCTTC. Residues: CASSSLGTDYGYTF.